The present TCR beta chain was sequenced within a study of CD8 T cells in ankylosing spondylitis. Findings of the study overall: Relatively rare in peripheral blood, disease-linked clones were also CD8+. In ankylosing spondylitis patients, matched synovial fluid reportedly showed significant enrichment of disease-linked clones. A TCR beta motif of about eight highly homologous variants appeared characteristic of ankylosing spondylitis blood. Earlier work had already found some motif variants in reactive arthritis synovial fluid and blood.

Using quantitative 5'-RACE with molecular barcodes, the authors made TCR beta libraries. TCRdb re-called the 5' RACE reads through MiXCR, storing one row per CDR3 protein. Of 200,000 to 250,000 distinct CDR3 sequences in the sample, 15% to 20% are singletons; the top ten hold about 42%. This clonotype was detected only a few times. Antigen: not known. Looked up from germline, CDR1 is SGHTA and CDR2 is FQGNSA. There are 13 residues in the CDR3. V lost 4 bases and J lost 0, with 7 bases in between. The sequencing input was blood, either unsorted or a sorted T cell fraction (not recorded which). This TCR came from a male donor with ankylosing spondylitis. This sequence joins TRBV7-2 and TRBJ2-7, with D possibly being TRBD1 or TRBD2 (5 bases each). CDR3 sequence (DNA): TGTGCCAGCAGCTGGGACGGCTCCTACGAGCAGTACTTC. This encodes CASSWDGSYEQYF.